This is a list of T cell receptor beta chains from one sample in a study of cytomegalovirus exposure and HLA in healthy donors. Clones were sequenced by immunoSEQ multiplex PCR, and TCRdb holds only the in-frame ones, with some missing. This table has some 150,000 clones, approximately 70% appearing once. Sequences were obtained from PBMCs. Receptors were obtained from a human donor in good health. Each CDR3 is given with its conserved first and last residue. Each record gives: D gene, J gene, V gene, clone size, CDR3 DNA, CDR3 protein. The D gene is left open where the match is weak. Clone size is given for some rows only: seen once, a few or many times, or a class if the clone is expanded.

D gene: NA; J gene: TRBJ2-7; V gene: TRBV6-5; clone size: once; CDR3 DNA: TGTGCCAGCAGTTACTCGACCGGGGAAACCTCCTACGAGCAGTACTTC; CDR3 protein: CASSYSTGETSYEQYF
D gene: NA; J gene: TRBJ2-1; V gene: TRBV7-9; clone size: NA; CDR3 DNA: TGTGCCAGCAGCTTAACTGATTCCTACAATGAGCAGTTCTTC; CDR3 protein: CASSLTDSYNEQFF
D gene: NA; J gene: TRBJ1-6; V gene: TRBV6-5; clone size: once; CDR3 DNA: TGTGCCAGCAGTCGAGACAGCCCAAATTCACCCCTCCACTTT; CDR3 protein: CASSRDSPNSPLHF
D gene: TRBD2; J gene: TRBJ2-5; V gene: TRBV9; clone size: once; CDR3 DNA: TGTGCCAGCAGCGTGAAAGCGGGGGGGCGAGAGACCCAGTACTTC; CDR3 protein: CASSVKAGGRETQYF
D gene: NA; J gene: TRBJ1-1; V gene: TRBV10-3; clone size: NA; CDR3 DNA: TGTGCCATCAGTGAGTCAGGTCAGCGCACTGAAGCTTTCTTT; CDR3 protein: CAISESGQRTEAFF
D gene: NA; J gene: TRBJ1-2; V gene: TRBV6-5; clone size: few; CDR3 DNA: TGTGCCAGCAGTTACAGCGTCGGGACAAGCTATGGCTACACCTTC; CDR3 protein: CASSYSVGTSYGYTF
D gene: NA; J gene: TRBJ1-2; V gene: TRBV6-5; clone size: NA; CDR3 DNA: TGTGCCAGCAGTTACTCCGCCGGGAACTATGGCTACACCTTC; CDR3 protein: CASSYSAGNYGYTF
D gene: NA; J gene: TRBJ2-1; V gene: TRBV18; clone size: NA; CDR3 DNA: TGTGCCAGCTCACCACTGGCAGGACAGAATGAGCAGTTCTTC; CDR3 protein: CASSPLAGQNEQFF
D gene: NA; J gene: TRBJ1-1; V gene: TRBV6-5; clone size: few; CDR3 DNA: TGTGCCAGCAGCCACGCCGAGGGGAACACTGAAGCTTTCTTT; CDR3 protein: CASSHAEGNTEAFF
D gene: NA; J gene: TRBJ1-2; V gene: TRBV7-8; clone size: NA; CDR3 DNA: TGTGCCAGCAGCTTAGACACTAACTATGGCTACACCTTC; CDR3 protein: CASSLDTNYGYTF
D gene: NA; J gene: TRBJ1-1; V gene: TRBV19; clone size: NA; CDR3 DNA: TGTGCCAGTACTCCTATGATGAACACTGAAGCTTTCTTT; CDR3 protein: CASTPMMNTEAFF
D gene: NA; J gene: TRBJ2-1; V gene: TRBV7-9; clone size: NA; CDR3 DNA: TGTGCCAGCAGCTTAGCGTCAGCCTACAATGAGCAGTTCTTC; CDR3 protein: CASSLASAYNEQFF
D gene: NA; J gene: TRBJ1-2; V gene: TRBV5-1; clone size: NA; CDR3 DNA: TGCGCCAGCAGCTTGGCCTTGAGAGGGTTTAACTATGGCTACACCTTC; CDR3 protein: CASSLALRGFNYGYTF
D gene: TRBD1; J gene: TRBJ2-2; V gene: TRBV19; clone size: NA; CDR3 DNA: TGTGCCACGAACGGGGACAGGGAGAACACCGGGGAGCTGTTTTTT; CDR3 protein: CATNGDRENTGELFF